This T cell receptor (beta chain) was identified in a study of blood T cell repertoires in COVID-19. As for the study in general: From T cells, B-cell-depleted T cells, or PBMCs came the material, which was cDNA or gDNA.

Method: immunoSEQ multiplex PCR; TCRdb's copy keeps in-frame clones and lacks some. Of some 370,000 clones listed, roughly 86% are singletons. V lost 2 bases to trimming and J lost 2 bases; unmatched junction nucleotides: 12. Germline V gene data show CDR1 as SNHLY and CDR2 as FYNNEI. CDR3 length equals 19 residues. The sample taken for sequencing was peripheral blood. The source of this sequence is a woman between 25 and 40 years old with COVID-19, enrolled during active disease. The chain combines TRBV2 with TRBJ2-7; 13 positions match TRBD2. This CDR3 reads CASSERIGTSGEVTYEQYF. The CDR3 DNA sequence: TGTGCCAGCAGTGAACGCATAGGGACTAGCGGGGAAGTCACCTACGAGCAGTACTTC.